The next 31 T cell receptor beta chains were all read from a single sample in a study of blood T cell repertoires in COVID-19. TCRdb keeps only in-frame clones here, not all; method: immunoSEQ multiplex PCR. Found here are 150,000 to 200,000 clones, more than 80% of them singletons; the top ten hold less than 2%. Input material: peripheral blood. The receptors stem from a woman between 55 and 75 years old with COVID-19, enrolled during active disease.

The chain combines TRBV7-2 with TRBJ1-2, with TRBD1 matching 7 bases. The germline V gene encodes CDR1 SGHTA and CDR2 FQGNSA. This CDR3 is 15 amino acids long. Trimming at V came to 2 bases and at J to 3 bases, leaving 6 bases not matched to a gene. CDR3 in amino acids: CASSLTAGGHYGYTF. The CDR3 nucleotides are TGTGCCAGCAGCTTAACGGCAGGGGGGCACTATGGCTACACCTTC.

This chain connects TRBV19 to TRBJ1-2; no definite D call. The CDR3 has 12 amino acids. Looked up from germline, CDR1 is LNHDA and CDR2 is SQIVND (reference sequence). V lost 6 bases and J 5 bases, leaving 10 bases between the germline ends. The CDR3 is CASSGDVYGYTF. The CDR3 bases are TGTGCCAGTAGCGGAGATGTGTATGGCTACACCTTC.

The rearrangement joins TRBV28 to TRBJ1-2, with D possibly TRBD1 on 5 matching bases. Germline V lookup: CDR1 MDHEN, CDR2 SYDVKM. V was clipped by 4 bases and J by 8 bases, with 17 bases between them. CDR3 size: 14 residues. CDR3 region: CASSYLGGGIGYTF. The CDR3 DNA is TGTGCCAGCAGTTACCTTGGCGGGGGGATCGGCTACACCTTC.

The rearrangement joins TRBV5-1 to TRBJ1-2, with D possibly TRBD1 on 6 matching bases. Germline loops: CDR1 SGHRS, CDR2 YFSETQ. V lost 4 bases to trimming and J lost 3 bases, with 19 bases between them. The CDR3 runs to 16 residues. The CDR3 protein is CASSPRDQGFDYGYTF. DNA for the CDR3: TGCGCCAGCAGCCCGAGAGACCAGGGGTTTGACTATGGCTACACCTTC. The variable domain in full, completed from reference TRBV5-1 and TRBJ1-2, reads KAGVTQTPRYLIKTRGQQVTLSCSPISGHRSVSWYQQTPGQGLQFLFEYFSETQRNKGNFPGRFSGRQFSNSRSEMNVSTLELGDSALYLCASSPRDQGFDYGYTFGSGTRLTVV.

CDR3 sequence: CASRRLGPTEAFF. The DNA for the CDR3 is TGTGCCAGCAGGAGACTGGGGCCCACTGAAGCTTTCTTT. The chain recombines TRBV6-5 with TRBJ1-1; D may be TRBD1 (5 bases). Trimming removed 6 bases from V and 4 bases from J, with 12 bases in between. The CDR3 sequence is 13 residues long. CDR1 and CDR2 from the germline V gene are MNHEY and SVGAGI.

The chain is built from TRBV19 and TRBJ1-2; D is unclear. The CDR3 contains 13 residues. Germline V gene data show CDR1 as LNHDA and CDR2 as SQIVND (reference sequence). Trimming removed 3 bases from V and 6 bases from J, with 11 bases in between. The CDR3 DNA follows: TGTGCCAGTAGTATCCGGGAAGGGAATGGCTACACCTTC. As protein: CASSIREGNGYTF. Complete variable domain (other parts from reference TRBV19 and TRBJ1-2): DGGITQSPKYLFRKEGQNVTLSCEQNLNHDAMYWYRQDPGQGLRLIYYSQIVNDFQKGDIAEGYSVSREKKESFPLTVTSAQKNPTAFYLCASSIREGNGYTFGSGTRLTVV.

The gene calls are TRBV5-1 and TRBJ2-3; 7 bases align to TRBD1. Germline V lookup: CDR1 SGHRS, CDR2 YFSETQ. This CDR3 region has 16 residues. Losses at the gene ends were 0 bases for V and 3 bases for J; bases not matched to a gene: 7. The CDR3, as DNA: TGCGCCAGCAGCTTGGCCGTGACAGGGATTACAGATACGCAGTATTTT. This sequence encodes CASSLAVTGITDTQYF.

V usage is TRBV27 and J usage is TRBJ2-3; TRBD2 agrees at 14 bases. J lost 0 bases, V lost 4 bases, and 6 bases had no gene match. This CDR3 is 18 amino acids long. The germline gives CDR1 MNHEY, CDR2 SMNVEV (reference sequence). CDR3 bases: TGTGCCAGCAGTTCGTGGACTAGCGGGGGGAGTAGCACAGATACGCAGTATTTT. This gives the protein CASSSWTSGGSSTDTQYF.

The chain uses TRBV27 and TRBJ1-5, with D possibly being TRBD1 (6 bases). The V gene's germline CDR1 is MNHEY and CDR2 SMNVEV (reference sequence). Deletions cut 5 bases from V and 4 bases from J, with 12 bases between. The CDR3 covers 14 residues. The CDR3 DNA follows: TGTGCCAGCAGTAGAGGGGGAGGGAATCAGCCCCAGCATTTT. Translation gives CASSRGGGNQPQHF.

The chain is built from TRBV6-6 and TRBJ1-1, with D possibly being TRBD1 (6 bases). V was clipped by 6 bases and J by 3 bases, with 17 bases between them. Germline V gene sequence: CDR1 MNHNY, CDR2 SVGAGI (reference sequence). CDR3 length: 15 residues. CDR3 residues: CASRFLQGTDTEAFF. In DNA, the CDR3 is TGTGCCAGCAGGTTTTTACAGGGAACGGACACTGAAGCTTTCTTT.

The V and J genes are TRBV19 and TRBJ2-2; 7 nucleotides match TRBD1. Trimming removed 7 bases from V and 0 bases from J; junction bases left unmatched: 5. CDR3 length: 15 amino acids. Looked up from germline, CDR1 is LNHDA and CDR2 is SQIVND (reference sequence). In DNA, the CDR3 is TGTGCCAGTACCACGGGGACAGCGAACACCGGGGAGCTGTTTTTT. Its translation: CASTTGTANTGELFF.

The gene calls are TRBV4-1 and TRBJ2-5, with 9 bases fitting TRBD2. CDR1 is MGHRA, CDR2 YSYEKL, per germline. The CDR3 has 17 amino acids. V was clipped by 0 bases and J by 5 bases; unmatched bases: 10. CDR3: CASSQDRLSGGGETQYF. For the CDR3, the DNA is TGCGCCAGCAGCCAAGATCGGCTTAGCGGGGGCGGGGAGACCCAGTACTTC.

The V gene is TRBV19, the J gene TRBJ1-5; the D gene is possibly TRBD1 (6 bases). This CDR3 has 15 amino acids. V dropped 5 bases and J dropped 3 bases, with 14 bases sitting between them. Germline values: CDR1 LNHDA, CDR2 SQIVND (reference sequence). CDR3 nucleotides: TGTGCCAGTAGTCGCGTAGACAGGAACAATCAGCCCCAGCATTTT. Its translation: CASSRVDRNNQPQHF. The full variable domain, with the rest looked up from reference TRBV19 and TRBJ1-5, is DGGITQSPKYLFRKEGQNVTLSCEQNLNHDAMYWYRQDPGQGLRLIYYSQIVNDFQKGDIAEGYSVSREKKESFPLTVTSAQKNPTAFYLCASSRVDRNNQPQHFGDGTRLSIL.

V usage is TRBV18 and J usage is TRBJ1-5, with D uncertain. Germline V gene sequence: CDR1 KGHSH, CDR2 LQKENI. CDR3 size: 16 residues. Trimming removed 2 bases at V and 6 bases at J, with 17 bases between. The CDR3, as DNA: TGTGCCAGCTCACCATTCGGGCCCCCTGCGGGTCAGCCCCAGCATTTT. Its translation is CASSPFGPPAGQPQHF.

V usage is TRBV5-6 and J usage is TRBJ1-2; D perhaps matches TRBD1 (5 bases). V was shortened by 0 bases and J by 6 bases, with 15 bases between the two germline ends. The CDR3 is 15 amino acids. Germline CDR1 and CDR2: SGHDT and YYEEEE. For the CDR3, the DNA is TGTGCCAGCAGCTTGGTGGGCAGGGTTATCGATGGCTACACCTTC. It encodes CASSLVGRVIDGYTF.

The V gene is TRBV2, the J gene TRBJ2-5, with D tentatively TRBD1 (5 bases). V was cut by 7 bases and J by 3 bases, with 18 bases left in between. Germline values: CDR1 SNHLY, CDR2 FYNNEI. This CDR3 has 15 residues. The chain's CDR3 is CASTDGRTMEETQYF. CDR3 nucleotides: TGTGCCAGCACCGATGGCCGGACAATGGAAGAGACCCAGTACTTC.

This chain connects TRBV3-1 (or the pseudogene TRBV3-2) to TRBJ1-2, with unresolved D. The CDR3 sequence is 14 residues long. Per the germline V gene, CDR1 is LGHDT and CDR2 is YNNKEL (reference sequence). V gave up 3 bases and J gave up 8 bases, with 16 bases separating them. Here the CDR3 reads CASSQAQWVGGYTF. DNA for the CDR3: TGTGCCAGCAGCCAGGCCCAATGGGTCGGGGGCTACACCTTC.

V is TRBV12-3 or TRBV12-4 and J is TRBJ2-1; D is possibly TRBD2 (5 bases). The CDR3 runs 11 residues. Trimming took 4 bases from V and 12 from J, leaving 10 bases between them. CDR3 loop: CASSSGRGQFF. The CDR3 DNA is TGTGCCAGCAGTTCGGGGAGAGGGCAGTTCTTC.

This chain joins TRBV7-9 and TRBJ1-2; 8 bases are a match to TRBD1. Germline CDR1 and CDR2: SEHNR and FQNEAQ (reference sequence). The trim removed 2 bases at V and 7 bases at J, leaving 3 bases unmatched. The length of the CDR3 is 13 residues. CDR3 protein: CASSLQGASGYTF. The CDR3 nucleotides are TGTGCCAGCAGCTTACAGGGGGCGAGTGGCTACACCTTC.

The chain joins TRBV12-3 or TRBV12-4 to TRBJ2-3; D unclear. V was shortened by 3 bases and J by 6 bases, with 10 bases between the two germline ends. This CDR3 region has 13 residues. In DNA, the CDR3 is TGTGCCAGCAGTTTGACGGGTGCCGATACGCAGTATTTT. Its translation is CASSLTGADTQYF.

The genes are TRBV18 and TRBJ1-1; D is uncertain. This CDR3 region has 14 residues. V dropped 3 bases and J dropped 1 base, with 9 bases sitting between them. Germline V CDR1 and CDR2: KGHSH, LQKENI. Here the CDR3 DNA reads TGTGCCAGCTCACCCTGGAGATCGAACACTGAAGCTTTCTTT. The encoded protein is CASSPWRSNTEAFF.

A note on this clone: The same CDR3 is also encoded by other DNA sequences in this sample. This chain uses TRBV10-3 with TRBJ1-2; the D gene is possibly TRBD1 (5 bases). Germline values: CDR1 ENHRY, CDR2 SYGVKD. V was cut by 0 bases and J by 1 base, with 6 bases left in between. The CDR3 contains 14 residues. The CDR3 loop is CAISESGGNYGYTF. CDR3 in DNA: TGTGCCATCAGTGAGTCGGGGGGTAACTATGGCTACACCTTC.

CDR3 nucleotides: TGTGCCAGTAGTATAGTAGTTAATGAAATCTACGAGCAGTACTTC. Translated, it gives CASSIVVNEIYEQYF. The J gene is TRBJ2-7, the V gene TRBV19; D is unresolved. The CDR3 runs 15 residues. Trimming shortened V by 1 base and J by 3 bases, and 13 bases separated the two germline ends. In germline, CDR1 is LNHDA, CDR2 SQIVND (reference sequence). Using reference TRBV19 and TRBJ2-7 for the parts outside the CDR3, the full variable domain is DGGITQSPKYLFRKEGQNVTLSCEQNLNHDAMYWYRQDPGQGLRLIYYSQIVNDFQKGDIAEGYSVSREKKESFPLTVTSAQKNPTAFYLCASSIVVNEIYEQYFGPGTRLTVT.

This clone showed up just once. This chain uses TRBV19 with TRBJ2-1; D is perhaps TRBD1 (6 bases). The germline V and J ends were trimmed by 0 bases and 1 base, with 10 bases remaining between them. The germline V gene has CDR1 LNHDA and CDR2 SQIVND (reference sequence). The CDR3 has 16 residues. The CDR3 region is CASSIEPGVSYNEQFF. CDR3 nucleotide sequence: TGTGCCAGTAGTATAGAACCAGGGGTTTCCTACAATGAGCAGTTCTTC.

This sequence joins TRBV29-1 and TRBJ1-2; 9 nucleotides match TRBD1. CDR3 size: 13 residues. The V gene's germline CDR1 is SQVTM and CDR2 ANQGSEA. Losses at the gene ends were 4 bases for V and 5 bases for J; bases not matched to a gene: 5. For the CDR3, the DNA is TGCAGCGTTGCCACAGGGGGCGAGTATGGCTACACCTTC. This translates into CSVATGGEYGYTF. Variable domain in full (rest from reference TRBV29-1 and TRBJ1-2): SAVISQKPSRDICQRGTSLTIQCQVDSQVTMMFWYRQQPGQSLTLIATANQGSEATYESGFVIDKFPISRPNLTFSTLTVSNMSPEDSSIYLCSVATGGEYGYTFGSGTRLTVV.

CDR3 coding DNA: TGTGCCAGCAGCTTCGGGGACAGGGAAGGAATCGTCTATGGCTACACCTTC. This codes for CASSFGDREGIVYGYTF. The V call is TRBV5-6, the J call TRBJ1-2; TRBD1 matches at 9 bases. The CDR3 has 17 residues. Germline CDR1 SGHDT, CDR2 YYEEEE. The V gene end was trimmed by 2 bases and the J gene end by 4 bases; junction bases not matched to a gene: 12. Supplemented by reference TRBV5-6 and TRBJ1-2, the full variable domain reads DAGVTQSPTHLIKTRGQQVTLRCSPKSGHDTVSWYQQALGQGPQFIFQYYEEEERQRGNFPDRFSGHQFPNYSSELNVNALLLGDSALYLCASSFGDREGIVYGYTFGSGTRLTVV.

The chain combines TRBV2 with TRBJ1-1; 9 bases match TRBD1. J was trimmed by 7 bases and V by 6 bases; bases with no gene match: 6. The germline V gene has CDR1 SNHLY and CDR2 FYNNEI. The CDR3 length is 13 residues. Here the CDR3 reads CASRLDRGVEAFF. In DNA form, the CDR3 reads TGTGCCAGCAGACTTGACAGGGGGGTTGAAGCTTTCTTT. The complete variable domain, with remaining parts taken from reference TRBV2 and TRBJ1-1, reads EPEVTQTPSHQVTQMGQEVILRCVPISNHLYFYWYRQILGQKVEFLVSFYNNEISEKSEIFDDQFSVERPDGSNFTLKIRSTKLEDSAMYFCASRLDRGVEAFFGQGTRLTVV.

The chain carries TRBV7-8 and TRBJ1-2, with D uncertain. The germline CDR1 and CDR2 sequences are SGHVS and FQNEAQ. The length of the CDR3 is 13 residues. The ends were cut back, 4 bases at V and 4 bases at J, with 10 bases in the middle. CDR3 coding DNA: TGTGCCAGCAGCTCCGCTAGTACCTATGGCTACACCTTC. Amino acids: CASSSASTYGYTF.

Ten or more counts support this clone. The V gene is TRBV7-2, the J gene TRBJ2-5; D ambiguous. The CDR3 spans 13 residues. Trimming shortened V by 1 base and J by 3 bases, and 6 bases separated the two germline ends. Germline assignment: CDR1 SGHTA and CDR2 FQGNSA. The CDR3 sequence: CASSLGLEETQYF. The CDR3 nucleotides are TGTGCCAGCAGCTTAGGATTAGAAGAGACCCAGTACTTC.

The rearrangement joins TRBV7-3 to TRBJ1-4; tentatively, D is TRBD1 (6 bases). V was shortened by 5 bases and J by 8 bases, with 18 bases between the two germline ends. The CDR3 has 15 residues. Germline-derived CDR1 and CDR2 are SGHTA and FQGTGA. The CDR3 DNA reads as TGTGCCAGCAGCCGAACCGGGGCCCAGGGGGAAAAACTGTTTTTT. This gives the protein CASSRTGAQGEKLFF.

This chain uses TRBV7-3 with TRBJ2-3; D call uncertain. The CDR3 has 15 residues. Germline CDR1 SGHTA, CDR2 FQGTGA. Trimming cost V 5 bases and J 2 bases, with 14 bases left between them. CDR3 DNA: TGTGCCAGCAGCGCGACTCTCACTTACACAGATACGCAGTATTTT. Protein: CASSATLTYTDTQYF.